This T cell receptor (beta chain) was obtained from a study of identical twins. Whole-study findings and limits: With abundant cord blood beta clonotypes, insertions were fewer; memory repertoires showed no such pattern.

Details on this clonotype: Its antigen remains unidentified. Given a much more abundant clone one base away, this may be a read error.

CDR3 length equals 14 residues. Germline CDR1 reads SGHRS; CDR2 reads YFSETQ. A universal primer site arose from template switching, and cDNA bore unique molecular identifiers. One entry per CDR3 protein, called by TCRdb with MiXCR from the 5' RACE reads. The repertoire holds around 670,000 distinct CDR3 sequences, with 5.5% to 6.5% as singletons. Each donor (without exception) was a healthy Caucasian. The sample comprised naive T cells sorted from blood. V gene TRBV5-1 combines with J gene TRBJ2-2; 9 nucleotides agree with TRBD1. The sequence derives from a man aged 18 to 35 in good health. CDR3 residues: CASRGQGRTGELVF. The CDR3 bases are TGCGCCAGCAGAGGACAGGGGAGAACCGGGGAGCTGGTTTTT. The entire variable domain, with the rest obtained from reference TRBV5-1 and TRBJ2-2, is as follows: KAGVTQTPRYLIKTRGQQVTLSCSPISGHRSVSWYQQTPGQGLQFLFEYFSETQRNKGNFPGRFSGRQFSNSRSEMNVSTLELGDSALYLCASRGQGRTGELVFGEGSRLTVL.